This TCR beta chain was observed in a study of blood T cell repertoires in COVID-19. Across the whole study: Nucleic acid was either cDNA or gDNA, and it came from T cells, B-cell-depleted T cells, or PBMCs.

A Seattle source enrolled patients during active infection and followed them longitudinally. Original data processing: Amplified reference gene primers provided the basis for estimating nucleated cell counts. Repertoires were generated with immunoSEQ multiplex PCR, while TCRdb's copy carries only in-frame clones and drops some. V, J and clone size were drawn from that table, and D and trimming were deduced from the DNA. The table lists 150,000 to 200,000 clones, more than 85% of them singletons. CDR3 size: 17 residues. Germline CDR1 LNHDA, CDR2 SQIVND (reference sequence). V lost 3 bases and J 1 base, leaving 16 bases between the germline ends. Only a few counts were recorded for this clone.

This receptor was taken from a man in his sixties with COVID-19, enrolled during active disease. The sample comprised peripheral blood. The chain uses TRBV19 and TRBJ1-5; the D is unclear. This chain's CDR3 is CASSISYGGKSNQPQHF. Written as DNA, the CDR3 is TGTGCCAGTAGTATTAGCTACGGAGGGAAGAGCAATCAGCCCCAGCATTTT.